This TCR beta chain was identified during a study of post-analysis software for immune sequencing data (dated by TCRdb to between 2014 and 2016). Broadly, across the study: Relapsing-remitting, secondary progressive and progressive-relapsing multiple sclerosis were recorded as disease courses, and subtype annotation was lacking for some patients. The patient repertoires were set against 10 or so previously published healthy control repertoires from donors whose ages ranged from roughly 6 to 27 years. A subset of samples was prepared in parallel using single-end sample barcoding, then pooled and co-amplified after Illumina adapter ligation.

Including the terminal cysteine and phenylalanine, the CDR3 comprises 14 residues. Only the CDR3 region is kept as DNA, spanning 42 bases read in frame from base 1. V drops 3 bases and J drops 3 bases, leaving 10 bases in between. CDR1 and CDR2, per the germline V gene, are SGHTA and FQGNSA. Comment on this clonotype: Its antigen remains undetermined. No base qualities exist here, and no much larger clone lies one base off it.

To demonstrate the VDJtools post-analysis software, TCR beta repertoires were profiled from the peripheral blood of roughly 14 young patients with multiple sclerosis. The multiple sclerosis patients were children and adolescents ranging in age from roughly 6 to 15 years. General conclusions and limits of the study: Compared with controls, multiple sclerosis patients had significantly lower normalized Chao1 diversity, a finding suggesting substantial peripheral T-cell clonal expansion. Patients showed significantly higher frequencies than controls for roughly 5 TRBV segments, among them TRBV5-6, TRBV5-1 and TRBV20-1. Direct clustering with F measure revealed strong co-clustering of samples prepared in the same batch, which led to a batch-effect correction. The multiple sclerosis patient group was slightly younger than the control group.

Library preparation was by PCR. TCRdb names Illumina HiSeq 2500 as the instrument used. Unique molecular identifiers were incorporated into TCR beta cDNA libraries to reduce PCR and sequencing biases. Approximately 500,000 cDNA molecules were obtained per 1 to 10 million input T cells, so each molecule approximated one T cell. The patient libraries were prepared and sequenced with the same protocol used for the earlier healthy control dataset. Samples belonging to the same batch were prepared together, multiplexed and sequenced on a shared HiSeq lane. Processing in the source paper ran as follows. MIGEC was used to process the raw barcoded reads, and molecular identifier groups with only a single read were discarded before consensus assembly and CDR3 extraction. Clonotype tables were post-analysed with VDJtools, and diversity was normalized by down-sampling all datasets to the smallest sample size. To correct batch-related cross-sample contamination, repertoire overlap clustering matched CDR3 amino acid sequences but not nucleotide sequences. The public reads were run again by TCRdb, first through fastp at Q25 and then through MiXCR, and only productive beta chains were kept. Under each unique CDR3 protein, matching rows form one entry showing the most common genes and DNA. The V and J calls were not made by the authors but by TCRdb's processing. Counted in this sample were about 260,000 distinct CDR3 sequences; 36% of them appeared once. Together, the top ten hold around 5% of the sample.

The material sequenced was blood. The V and J segments used are TRBV7-2 and TRBJ2-3; TRBD2 is a possible D gene, resting on 6 matching bases. This receptor was obtained from a girl aged 10-17 years with multiple sclerosis. Here is the DNA: TGTGCCAGCAGCTTCCACCGGGGGACAGATACGCAGTATTTT. This encodes CASSFHRGTDTQYF.